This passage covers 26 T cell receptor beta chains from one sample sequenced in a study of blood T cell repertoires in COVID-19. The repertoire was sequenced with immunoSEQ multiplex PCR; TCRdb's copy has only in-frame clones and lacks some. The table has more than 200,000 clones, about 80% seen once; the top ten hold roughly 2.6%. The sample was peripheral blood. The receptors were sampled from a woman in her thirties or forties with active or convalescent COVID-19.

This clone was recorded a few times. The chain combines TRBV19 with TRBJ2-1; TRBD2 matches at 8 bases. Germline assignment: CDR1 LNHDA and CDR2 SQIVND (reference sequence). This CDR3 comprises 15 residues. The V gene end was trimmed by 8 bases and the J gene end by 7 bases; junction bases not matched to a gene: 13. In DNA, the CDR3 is TGTGCCAGTTCTGGGCGGGGGGCGGAGACGAATGAGCAGTTCTTC. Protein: CASSGRGAETNEQFF.

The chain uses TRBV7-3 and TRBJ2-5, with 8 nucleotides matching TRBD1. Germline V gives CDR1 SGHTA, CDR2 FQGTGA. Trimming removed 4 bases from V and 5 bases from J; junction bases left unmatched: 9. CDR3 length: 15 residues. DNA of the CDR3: TGTGCCAGCAGCTATCAAGCAGGGGGCCAGGAGACCCAGTACTTC. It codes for CASSYQAGGQETQYF.

Here the CDR3 DNA reads TGTGCCAGTAGTATAAACTCCGGGACAGCACCGGTATGGAATGGCTACACCTTC. It yields the protein CASSINSGTAPVWNGYTF. This chain joins TRBV19 and TRBJ1-2; 7 bases line up with TRBD1. V trimming: 2 bases; J trimming: 6 bases; junction bases outside the gene matches: 18. The CDR3 totals 18 residues. Germline assignment: CDR1 LNHDA and CDR2 SQIVND (reference sequence).

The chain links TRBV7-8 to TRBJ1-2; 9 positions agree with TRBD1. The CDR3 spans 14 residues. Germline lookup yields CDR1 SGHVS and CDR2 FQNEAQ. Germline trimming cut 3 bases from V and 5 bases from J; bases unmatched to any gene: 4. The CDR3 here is CASSLGQGFYGYTF. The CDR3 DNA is TGTGCCAGCAGCTTGGGACAGGGATTTTATGGCTACACCTTC.

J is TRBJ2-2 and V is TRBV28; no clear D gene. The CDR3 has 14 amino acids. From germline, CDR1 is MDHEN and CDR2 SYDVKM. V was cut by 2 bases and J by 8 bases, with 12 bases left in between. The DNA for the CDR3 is TGTGCCAGCAGTTTAATGGGCCAAAAAGGGGAGCTGTTTTTT. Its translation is CASSLMGQKGELFF.

The DNA of the CDR3 is TGTGCCAGCAGCCAGACGAGGAGTAACGAGCAGTACTTC. Translated: CASSQTRSNEQYF. The chain joins TRBV4-2 to TRBJ2-7; D uncertain. V was cut by 3 bases and J by 5 bases, with 11 bases left in between. CDR1 is LGHNA, CDR2 YNFKEQ, per germline. The CDR3 loop spans 13 amino acids.

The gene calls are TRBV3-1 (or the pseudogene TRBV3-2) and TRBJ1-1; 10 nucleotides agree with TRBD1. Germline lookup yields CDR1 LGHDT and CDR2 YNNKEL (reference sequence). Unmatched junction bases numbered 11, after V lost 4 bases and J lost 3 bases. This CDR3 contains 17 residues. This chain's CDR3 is CASSPRDRGLGDTEAFF. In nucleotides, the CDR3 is TGTGCCAGCAGCCCCCGGGACAGGGGTTTGGGTGACACTGAAGCTTTCTTT.

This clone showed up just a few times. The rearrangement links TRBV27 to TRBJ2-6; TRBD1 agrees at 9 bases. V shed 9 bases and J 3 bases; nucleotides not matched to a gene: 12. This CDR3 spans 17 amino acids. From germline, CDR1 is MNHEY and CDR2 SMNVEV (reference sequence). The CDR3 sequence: CARTGGFTYFGANVLTF. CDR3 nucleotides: TGTGCCAGGACAGGGGGTTTCACCTATTTTGGGGCCAACGTCCTGACTTTC. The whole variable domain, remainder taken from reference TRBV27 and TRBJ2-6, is EAQVTQNPRYLITVTGKKLTVTCSQNMNHEYMSWYRQDPGLGLRQIYYSMNVEVTDKGDVPEGYKVSRKEKRNFPLILESPSPNQTSLYFCARTGGFTYFGANVLTFGAGSRLTVL.

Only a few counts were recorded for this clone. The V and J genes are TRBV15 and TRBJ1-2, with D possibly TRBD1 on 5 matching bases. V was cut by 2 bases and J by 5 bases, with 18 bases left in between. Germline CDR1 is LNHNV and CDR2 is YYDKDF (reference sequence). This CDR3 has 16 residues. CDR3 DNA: TGTGCCACCAGCAGAAAAAAGGGGTTTTCAGGGTATGGCTACACCTTC. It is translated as CATSRKKGFSGYGYTF.

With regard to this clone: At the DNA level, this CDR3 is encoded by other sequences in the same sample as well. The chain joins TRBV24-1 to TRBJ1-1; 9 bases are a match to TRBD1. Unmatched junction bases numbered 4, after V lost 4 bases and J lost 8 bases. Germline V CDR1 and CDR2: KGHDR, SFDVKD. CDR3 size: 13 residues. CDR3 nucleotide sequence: TGTGCCACCAGTGACCCCGGACAGGGGGAAGCTTTCTTT. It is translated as CATSDPGQGEAFF.

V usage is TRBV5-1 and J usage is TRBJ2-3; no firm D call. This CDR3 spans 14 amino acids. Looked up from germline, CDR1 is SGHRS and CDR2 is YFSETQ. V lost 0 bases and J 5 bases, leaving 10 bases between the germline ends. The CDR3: CASSLAERGDTQYF. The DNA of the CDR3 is TGCGCCAGCAGCTTGGCAGAAAGAGGAGATACGCAGTATTTT.

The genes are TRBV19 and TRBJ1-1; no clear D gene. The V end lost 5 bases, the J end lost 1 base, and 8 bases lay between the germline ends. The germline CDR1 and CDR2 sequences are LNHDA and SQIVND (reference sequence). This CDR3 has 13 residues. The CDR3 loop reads CASSETGNTEAFF. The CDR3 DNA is TGTGCCAGTAGTGAGACGGGGAACACTGAAGCTTTCTTT.

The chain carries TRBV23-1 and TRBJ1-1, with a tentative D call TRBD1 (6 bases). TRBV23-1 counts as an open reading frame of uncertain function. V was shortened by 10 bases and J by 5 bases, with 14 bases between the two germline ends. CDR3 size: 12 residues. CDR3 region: CATLRGGTEAFF. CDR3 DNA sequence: TGCGCCACACTAAGGGGGGGGACTGAAGCTTTCTTT.

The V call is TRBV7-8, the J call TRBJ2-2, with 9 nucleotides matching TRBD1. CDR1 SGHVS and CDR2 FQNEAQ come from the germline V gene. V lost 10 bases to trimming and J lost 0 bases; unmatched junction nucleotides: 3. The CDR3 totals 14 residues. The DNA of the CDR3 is TGTGCCACGGGGACAGGGCCGAACACCGGGGAGCTGTTTTTT. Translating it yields CATGTGPNTGELFF.

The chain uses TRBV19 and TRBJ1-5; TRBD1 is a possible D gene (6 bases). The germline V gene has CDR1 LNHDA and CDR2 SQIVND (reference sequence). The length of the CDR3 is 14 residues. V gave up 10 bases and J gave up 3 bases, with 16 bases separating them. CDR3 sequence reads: CATHRGGDNQPQHF. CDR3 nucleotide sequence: TGTGCCACCCATAGGGGGGGTGACAATCAGCCCCAGCATTTT. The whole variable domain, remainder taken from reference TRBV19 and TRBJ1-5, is DGGITQSPKYLFRKEGQNVTLSCEQNLNHDAMYWYRQDPGQGLRLIYYSQIVNDFQKGDIAEGYSVSREKKESFPLTVTSAQKNPTAFYLCATHRGGDNQPQHFGDGTRLSIL.

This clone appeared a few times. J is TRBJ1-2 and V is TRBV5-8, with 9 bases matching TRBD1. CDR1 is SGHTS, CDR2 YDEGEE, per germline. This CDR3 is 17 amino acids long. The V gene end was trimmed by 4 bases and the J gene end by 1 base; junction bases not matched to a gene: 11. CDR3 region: CASSLPRPGQGNYGYTF. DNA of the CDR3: TGTGCCAGCAGCCTCCCCCGCCCGGGACAGGGTAACTATGGCTACACCTTC.

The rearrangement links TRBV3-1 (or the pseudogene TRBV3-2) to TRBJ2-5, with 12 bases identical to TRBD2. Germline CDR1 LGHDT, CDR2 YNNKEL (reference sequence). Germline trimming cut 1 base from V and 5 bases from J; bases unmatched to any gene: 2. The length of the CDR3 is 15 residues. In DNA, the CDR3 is TGTGCCAGCAGCCAAGGGACTAGCGGGAAGGAGACCCAGTACTTC. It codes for CASSQGTSGKETQYF.

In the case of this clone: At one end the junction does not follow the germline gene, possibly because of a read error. This CDR3 reads CASSSPGSPEAFF. DNA of the CDR3: TGTGCCAGCAGCTCCCCGGGATCCCCTGAGGCTTTCTTT. J is TRBJ1-1 and V is TRBV7-3; no firm D call. The CDR3 is 13 residues long. Germline V gene data show CDR1 as SGHTA and CDR2 as FQGTGA. The variable domain in full, with the rest retrieved from reference TRBV7-3 and TRBJ1-1, is GAGVSQTPSNKVTEKGKYVELRCDPISGHTALYWYRQSLGQGPEFLIYFQGTGAADDSGLPNDRFFAVRPEGSVSTLKIQRTERGDSAVYLCASSSPGSPEAFFGQGTRLTVV.

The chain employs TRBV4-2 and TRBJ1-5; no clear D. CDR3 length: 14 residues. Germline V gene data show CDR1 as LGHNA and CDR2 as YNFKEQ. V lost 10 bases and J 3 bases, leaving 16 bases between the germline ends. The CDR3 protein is CATFNRGINQPQHF. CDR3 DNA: TGTGCCACCTTCAACCGGGGAATCAATCAGCCCCAGCATTTT.

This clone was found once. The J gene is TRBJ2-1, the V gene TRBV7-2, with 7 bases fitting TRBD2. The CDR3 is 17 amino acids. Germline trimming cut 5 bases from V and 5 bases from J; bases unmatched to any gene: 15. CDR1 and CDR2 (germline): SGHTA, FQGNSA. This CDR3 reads CASSPQEGGPSHNEQFF. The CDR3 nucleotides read TGTGCCAGCAGCCCCCAGGAGGGAGGGCCATCCCACAATGAGCAGTTCTTC.

The CDR3 spells CASSSGGTIYF. CDR3 DNA sequence: TGTGCCAGCAGTTCGGGAGGCACCATATATTTT. The V gene is TRBV12-3 or TRBV12-4, the J gene TRBJ1-3; D uncertain. This CDR3 is 11 amino acids long. The ends were cut back, 4 bases at V and 9 bases at J, with 7 bases in the middle.

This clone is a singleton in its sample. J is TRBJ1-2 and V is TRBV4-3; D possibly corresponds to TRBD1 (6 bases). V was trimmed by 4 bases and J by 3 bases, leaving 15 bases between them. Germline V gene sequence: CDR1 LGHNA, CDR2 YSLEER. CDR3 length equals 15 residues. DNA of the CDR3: TGCGCCAGCAGCCCACAGGGTCTTTCGGACTATGGCTACACCTTC. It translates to CASSPQGLSDYGYTF.

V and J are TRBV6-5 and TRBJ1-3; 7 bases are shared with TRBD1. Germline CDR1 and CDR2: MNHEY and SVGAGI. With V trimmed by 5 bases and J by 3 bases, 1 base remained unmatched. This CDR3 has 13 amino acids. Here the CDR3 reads CASSRDSGNTIYF. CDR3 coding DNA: TGTGCCAGCAGTCGGGACAGTGGAAACACCATATATTTT.

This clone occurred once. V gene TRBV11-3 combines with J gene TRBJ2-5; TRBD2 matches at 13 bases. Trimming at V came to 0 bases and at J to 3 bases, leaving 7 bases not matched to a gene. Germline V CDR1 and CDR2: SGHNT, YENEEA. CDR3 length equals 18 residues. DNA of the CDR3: TGTGCCAGCAGCTTAGAGCGCCGGGGACTAGCGGGAAAAGAGACCCAGTACTTC. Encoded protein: CASSLERRGLAGKETQYF.

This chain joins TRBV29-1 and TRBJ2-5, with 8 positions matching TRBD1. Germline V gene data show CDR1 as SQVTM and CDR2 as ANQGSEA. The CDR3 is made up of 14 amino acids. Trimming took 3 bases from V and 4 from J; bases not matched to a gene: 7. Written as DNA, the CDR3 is TGCAGCGTTGATGACAGGGGCCTCCGAGAGACCCAGTACTTC. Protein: CSVDDRGLRETQYF.

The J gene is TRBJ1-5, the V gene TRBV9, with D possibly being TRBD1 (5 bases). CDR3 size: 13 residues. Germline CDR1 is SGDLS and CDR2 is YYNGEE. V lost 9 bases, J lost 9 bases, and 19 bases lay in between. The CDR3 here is CATPPGGVRPQHF. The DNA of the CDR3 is TGTGCCACCCCGCCCGGGGGGGTGCGGCCCCAGCATTTT.